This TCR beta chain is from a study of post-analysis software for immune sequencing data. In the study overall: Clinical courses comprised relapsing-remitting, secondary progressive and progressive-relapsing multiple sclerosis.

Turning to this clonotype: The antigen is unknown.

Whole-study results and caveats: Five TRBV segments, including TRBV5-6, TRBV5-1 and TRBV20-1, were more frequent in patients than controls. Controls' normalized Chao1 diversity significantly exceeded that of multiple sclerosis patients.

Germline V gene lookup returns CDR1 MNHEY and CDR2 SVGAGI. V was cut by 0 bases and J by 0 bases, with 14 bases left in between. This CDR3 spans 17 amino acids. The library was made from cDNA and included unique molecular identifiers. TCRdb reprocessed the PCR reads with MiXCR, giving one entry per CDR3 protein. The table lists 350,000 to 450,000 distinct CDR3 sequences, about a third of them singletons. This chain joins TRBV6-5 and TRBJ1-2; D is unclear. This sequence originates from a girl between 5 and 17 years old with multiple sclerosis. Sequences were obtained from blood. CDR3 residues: CASSYSRRRTTNYGYTF. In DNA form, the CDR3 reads TGTGCCAGCAGTTACTCGAGGCGGCGCACCACTAACTATGGCTACACCTTC.